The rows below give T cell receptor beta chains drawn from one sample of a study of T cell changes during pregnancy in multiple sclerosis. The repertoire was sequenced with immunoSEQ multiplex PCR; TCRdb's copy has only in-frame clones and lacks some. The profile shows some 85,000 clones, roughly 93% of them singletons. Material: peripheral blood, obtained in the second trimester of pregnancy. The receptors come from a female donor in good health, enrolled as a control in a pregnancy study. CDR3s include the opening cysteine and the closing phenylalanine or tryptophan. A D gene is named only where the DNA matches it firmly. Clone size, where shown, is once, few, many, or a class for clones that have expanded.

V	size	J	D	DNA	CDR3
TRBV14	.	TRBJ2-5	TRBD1	TGTGCCAGCAGCCCGCGCCGTCTTGGCGGACAGGGACAAGAGACCCAGTACTTC	CASSPRRLGGQGQETQYF
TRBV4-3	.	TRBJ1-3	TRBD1	TGCGCCAGCAGCCAAGATCGGGACAGCTCTGGAAACACCATATATTTT	CASSQDRDSSGNTIYF
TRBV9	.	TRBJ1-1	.	TGTGCCAGCAGCACTCACCCGACAGCCTCGCAGGGCACTGAAGCTTTCTTT	CASSTHPTASQGTEAFF
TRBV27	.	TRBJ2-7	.	TGTGCCAGCACCCGCACCGGGGACTCCTACGAGCAGTACTTC	CASTRTGDSYEQYF
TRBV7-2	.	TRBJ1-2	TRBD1	TGTGCCAGCAGCTGGGACAGGAGCTATGGCTACACCTTC	CASSWDRSYGYTF
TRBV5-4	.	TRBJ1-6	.	TGTGCCAGCAGCTGGGGGCAGGACCTCACCCTCCACTTT	CASSWGQDLTLHF
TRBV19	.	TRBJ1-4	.	TGTGCCAGTAGTAACGGGTGGGATGAAAAACTGTTTTTT	CASSNGWDEKLFF
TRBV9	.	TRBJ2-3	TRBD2	TGTGCCAGCTCCGGGACTAGCGGGGGAACGCAGTATTTT	CASSGTSGGTQYF
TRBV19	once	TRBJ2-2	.	TGTGCCAGTAGTGACCGGGTTCTATCCGGGGAGCTGTTTTTT	CASSDRVLSGELFF
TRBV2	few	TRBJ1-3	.	TGTGCCAGCACCCTCGACACCAGCGGGGGAAACACCATATATTTT	CASTLDTSGGNTIYF
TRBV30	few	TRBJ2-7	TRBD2	TGTGCCTGGAGGAACCCAGCGGGGGGCTACGAGCAGTACTTC	CAWRNPAGGYEQYF
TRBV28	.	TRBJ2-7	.	TGTGCCAGCAGTTTAAACCAGGGGCCCGAGCAGTACTTC	CASSLNQGPEQYF
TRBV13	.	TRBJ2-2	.	TGTGCCAGCAGCCCTCCGGGACTTTCAGCGGTCGGGGAGCTGTTTTTT	CASSPPGLSAVGELFF
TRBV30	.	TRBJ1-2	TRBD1	TGTGCCTGGGCAGGGGGTAGTGACTATGGCTACACCTTC	CAWAGGSDYGYTF
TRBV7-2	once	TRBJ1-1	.	TGTGCCAGCAGCCCCCAGGGTACCAGGAACACTGAAGCTTTCTTT	CASSPQGTRNTEAFF
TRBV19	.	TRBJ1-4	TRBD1	TGTGCCAGTAGTCCCCTTGGGACAGGGGGTGAAAAACTGTTTTTT	CASSPLGTGGEKLFF